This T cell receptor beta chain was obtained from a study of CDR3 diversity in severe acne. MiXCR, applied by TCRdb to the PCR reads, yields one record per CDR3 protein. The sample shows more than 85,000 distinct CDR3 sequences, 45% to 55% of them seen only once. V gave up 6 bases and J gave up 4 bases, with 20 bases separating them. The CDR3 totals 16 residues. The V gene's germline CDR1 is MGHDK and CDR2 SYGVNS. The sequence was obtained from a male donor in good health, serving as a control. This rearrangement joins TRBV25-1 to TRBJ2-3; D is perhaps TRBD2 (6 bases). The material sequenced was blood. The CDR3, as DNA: TGTGCCAGCAGCGATGGAGAACGCGGGGTCCCAGATACGCAGTATTTT. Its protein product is CASSDGERGVPDTQYF. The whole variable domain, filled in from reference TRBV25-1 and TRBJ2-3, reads EADIYQTPRYLVIGTGKKITLECSQTMGHDKMYWYQQDPGMELHLIHYSYGVNSTEKGDLSSESTVSRIRTEHFPLTLESARPSHTSQYLCASSDGERGVPDTQYFGPGTRLTVL.